This paragraph covers one TCR beta chain sequence. Its antigen is still unknown. The record originates from a study of T cells in Graves' hyperthyroidism and ophthalmopathy. This CDR3 is built from 14 residues. The V and J ends lost 10 bases and 9 bases, in that order; junction bases with no gene match: 9. Germline CDR1 and CDR2: MDHEN and SYDVKM. Overall study results and limits: Most thyroid-expanded clonotypes above 0.001 were also found in blood. Ophthalmopathy was model-predicted a median around seven months pre-onset.

From RNA transcripts, TCR beta CDR3 regions were amplified. The HTBI primer set drove a first-round RT-PCR of the TCR CDR3. MiXCR, run by TCRdb on the multiplex PCR reads, gives a single entry per CDR3 protein. The sample carries around 600,000 distinct CDR3 sequences, roughly 15% recorded once. This clonotype was obtained from a woman between 50 and 59 years old with Graves' ophthalmopathy. Specimen: blood. The rearrangement joins TRBV28 to TRBJ2-3, with 14 bases lining up with TRBD2. The CDR3 here is CATTPGLAGDTQYF. As DNA, the CDR3 is TGTGCCACCACACCGGGACTAGCGGGAGACACGCAGTATTTT.